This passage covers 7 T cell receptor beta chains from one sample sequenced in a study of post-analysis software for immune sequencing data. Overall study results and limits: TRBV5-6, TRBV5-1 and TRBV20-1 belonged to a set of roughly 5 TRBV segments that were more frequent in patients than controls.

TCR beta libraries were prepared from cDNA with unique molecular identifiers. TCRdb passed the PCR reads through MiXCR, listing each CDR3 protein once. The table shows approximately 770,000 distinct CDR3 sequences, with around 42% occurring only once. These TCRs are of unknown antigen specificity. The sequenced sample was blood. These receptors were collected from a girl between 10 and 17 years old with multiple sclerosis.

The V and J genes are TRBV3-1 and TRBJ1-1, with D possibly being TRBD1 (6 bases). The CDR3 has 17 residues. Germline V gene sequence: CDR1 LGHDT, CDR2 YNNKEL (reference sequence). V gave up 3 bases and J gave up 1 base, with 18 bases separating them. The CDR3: CASSHQGRGWTNTEAFF. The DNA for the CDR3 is TGTGCCAGCAGCCATCAAGGGAGGGGGTGGACGAACACTGAAGCTTTCTTT.

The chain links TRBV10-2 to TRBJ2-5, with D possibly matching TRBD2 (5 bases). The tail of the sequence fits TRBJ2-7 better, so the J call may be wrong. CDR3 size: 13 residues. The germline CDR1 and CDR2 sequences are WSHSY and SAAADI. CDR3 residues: CASSDGRGYEQYF. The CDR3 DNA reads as TGCGCCAGCAGTGATGGGAGAGGCTACGAGCAGTACTTC.

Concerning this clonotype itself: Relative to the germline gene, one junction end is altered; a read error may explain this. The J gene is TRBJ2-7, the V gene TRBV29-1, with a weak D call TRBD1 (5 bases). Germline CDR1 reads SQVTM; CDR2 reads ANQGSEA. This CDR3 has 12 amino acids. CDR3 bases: TGCAGCGTCGAAGGCAGGGCCTACGAGCAGTACTTC. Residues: CSVEGRAYEQYF.

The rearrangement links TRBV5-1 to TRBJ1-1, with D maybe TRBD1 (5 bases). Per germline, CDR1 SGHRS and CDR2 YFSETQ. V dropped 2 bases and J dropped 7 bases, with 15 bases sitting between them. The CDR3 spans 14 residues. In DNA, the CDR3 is TGCGCCAGCAGCTTTGGGGGGACCCAAAGTGAAGCTTTCTTT. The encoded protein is CASSFGGTQSEAFF.

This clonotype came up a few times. The CDR3 loop reads CATSGNGIAKNIQYF. DNA of the CDR3: TGTGCCACCAGTGGCAACGGAATAGCCAAAAACATTCAGTACTTC. V and J are TRBV24-1 and TRBJ2-4; the D is unclear. Germline loops: CDR1 KGHDR, CDR2 SFDVKD. V was cut by 5 bases and J by 0 bases, with 10 bases left in between. The CDR3 extends over 15 amino acids.

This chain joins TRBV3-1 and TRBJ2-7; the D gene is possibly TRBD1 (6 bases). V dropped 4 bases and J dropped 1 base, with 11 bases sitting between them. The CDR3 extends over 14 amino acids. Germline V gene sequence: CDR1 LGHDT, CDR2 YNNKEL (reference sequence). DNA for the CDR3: TGTGCCAGCAGCCTACAACAGGGTTCCTACGAGCAGTACTTC. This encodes CASSLQQGSYEQYF.

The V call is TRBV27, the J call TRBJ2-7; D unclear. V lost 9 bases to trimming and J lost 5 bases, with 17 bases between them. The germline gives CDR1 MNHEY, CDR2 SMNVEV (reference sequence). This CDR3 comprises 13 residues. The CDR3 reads CASSRYRFDEQYF. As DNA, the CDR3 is TGTGCCAGTAGCCGATATAGGTTCGACGAGCAGTACTTC.